These 10 T cell receptor beta chains originate from one sample sequenced in a study of T cell responses to AZD1222 COVID-19 vaccine. Libraries were prepared by immunoSEQ multiplex PCR; TCRdb keeps only in-frame clonotypes and omits some of them. The repertoire holds about 100,000 clones, with under 95% as singletons. The sequences come from peripheral blood, collected 28 days after the second AZD1222 dose. These receptors were taken from an adult who received the AZD1222 COVID-19 vaccine.

Only one count was recorded for this clone. The chain combines TRBV13 with TRBJ2-7, with D possibly matching TRBD2 (5 bases). CDR1 and CDR2 from the germline V gene are PRHDT and FYEKMQ (reference sequence). This CDR3 contains 14 residues. The V end was cut by 5 bases, the J end by 3 bases, with 14 bases between. CDR3: CASSAAYEGYEQYF. Written as DNA, the CDR3 is TGTGCCAGCAGCGCCGCCTACGAGGGCTACGAGCAGTACTTC.

The chain links TRBV13 to TRBJ2-2; D is possibly TRBD1 (6 bases). The germline V gene has CDR1 PRHDT and CDR2 FYEKMQ (reference sequence). The V gene lost 0 bases and the J gene lost 6 bases, with 14 bases spanning the gap. The CDR3 has 16 amino acids. Here the CDR3 DNA reads TGTGCCAGCAGCTTAGGACAGGGAAGAAAGGCCGGGGAGCTGTTTTTT. Translation: CASSLGQGRKAGELFF.

The chain joins TRBV28 to TRBJ1-3; the D gene is possibly TRBD1 (6 bases). Germline values: CDR1 MDHEN, CDR2 SYDVKM. The CDR3 is made up of 13 amino acids. Trimming shortened V by 8 bases and J by 3 bases, and 11 bases separated the two germline ends. The CDR3 DNA reads as TGTGCCAGCGTCACAGGGCTTGGAAACACCATATATTTT. Residues: CASVTGLGNTIYF. Full variable domain (outside the CDR3, taken from reference TRBV28 and TRBJ1-3): DVKVTQSSRYLVKRTGEKVFLECVQDMDHENMFWYRQDPGLGLRLIYFSYDVKMKEKGDIPEGYSVSREKKERFSLILESASTNQTSMYLCASVTGLGNTIYFGEGSWLTVV.

CDR3 sequence reads: CASSFGLAGEETQYF. The CDR3 nucleotides read TGCGCCAGCAGTTTCGGACTAGCGGGAGAAGAGACCCAGTACTTC. The chain couples TRBV5-1 to TRBJ2-5; 13 bases are a match to TRBD2. The V segment lost 5 bases and the J segment 3 bases; nucleotides outside the gene matches: 4. Germline CDR1 reads SGHRS; CDR2 reads YFSETQ. The CDR3 runs to 15 residues. The whole variable domain, remainder taken from reference TRBV5-1 and TRBJ2-5, is KAGVTQTPRYLIKTRGQQVTLSCSPISGHRSVSWYQQTPGQGLQFLFEYFSETQRNKGNFPGRFSGRQFSNSRSEMNVSTLELGDSALYLCASSFGLAGEETQYFGPGTRLLVL.

This chain joins TRBV15 and TRBJ2-1; D remains unclear. Trimming stripped 8 bases from V and 7 bases from J, with 9 bases between. The CDR3 spans 11 residues. Germline values: CDR1 LNHNV, CDR2 YYDKDF (reference sequence). The chain's CDR3 is CATGPENEQFF. DNA of the CDR3: TGTGCCACCGGGCCGGAGAATGAGCAGTTCTTC. Full variable domain (remainder filled in from reference TRBV15 and TRBJ2-1): DAMVIQNPRYQVTQFGKPVTLSCSQTLNHNVMYWYQQKSSQAPKLLFHYYDKDFNNEADTPDNFQSRRPNTSFCFLDIRSPGLGDTAMYLCATGPENEQFFGPGTRLTVL.

This chain connects TRBV18 to TRBJ2-5; tentatively, D is TRBD1 (6 bases). The CDR3 covers 14 residues. V was cut by 6 bases and J by 5 bases, with 16 bases left in between. The germline gives CDR1 KGHSH, CDR2 LQKENI. CDR3 loop: CASSRYGQQETQYF. CDR3 DNA: TGTGCCAGCTCTCGTTATGGACAGCAGGAGACCCAGTACTTC.

Only a few counts were recorded for this clone. The CDR3 reads CASSLLGQVSYGYTF. The CDR3 region has the DNA TGTGCCAGCAGTTTACTGGGACAGGTTTCCTATGGCTACACCTTC. The chain combines TRBV28 with TRBJ1-2; 8 nucleotides match TRBD1. Per the germline V gene, CDR1 is MDHEN and CDR2 is SYDVKM. J was trimmed by 4 bases and V by 2 bases; bases with no gene match: 6. This CDR3 spans 15 amino acids.

Details on this clone: Other DNA sequences within the sample encode an identical CDR3. The genes are TRBV30 and TRBJ1-3; D remains ambiguous. V was pared by 3 bases and J by 4 bases, with 7 bases between. The CDR3 contains 12 residues. CDR1 and CDR2 from the germline V gene are GTSNPN and SVGIG (reference sequence). CDR3 sequence reads: CAWSASGNTIYF. As DNA, the CDR3 is TGTGCCTGGAGCGCTTCGGGAAACACCATATATTTT.

This clone was observed a few times. The chain uses TRBV4-2 and TRBJ2-1, with 7 nucleotides matching TRBD2. CDR3 length equals 17 residues. From germline, CDR1 is LGHNA and CDR2 YNFKEQ. Trimming at V came to 0 bases and at J to 2 bases, leaving 7 bases not matched to a gene. CDR3: CASSQDIERGTYNEQFF. The CDR3 region has the DNA TGTGCCAGCAGCCAAGATATCGAGCGGGGCACCTACAATGAGCAGTTCTTC.

The rearrangement uses TRBV7-9 and TRBJ2-5, with D perhaps TRBD1 (5 bases). V lost 5 bases and J 4 bases, leaving 14 bases between the germline ends. CDR1 is SEHNR, CDR2 FQNEAQ, per germline (reference sequence). This CDR3 comprises 14 residues. CDR3 sequence reads: CASSLGVTGETQYF. In nucleotides, the CDR3 is TGTGCCAGCAGCCTAGGGGTTACGGGAGAGACCCAGTACTTC.